This TCR beta chain was identified during a study of shared clonotypes between healthy human individuals. J gave up 6 bases and V 4 bases, and 9 bases lay outside the gene matches. Germline V CDR1 and CDR2: SQVTM, ANQGSEA. This CDR3 is 15 amino acids long. Clones were read by immunoSEQ multiplex PCR, and TCRdb kept only the in-frame ones, dropping some. The table has roughly 2,500,000 clones, 80% to 95% seen once. The sequence came from a young man in good health. Some clones in this sample may be carry-over from other donors' samples. The V gene is TRBV29-1, the J gene TRBJ2-7; TRBD2 aligns across 13 bases. Sequencing was done on a sample of naive CD4+ T cells from PBMCs. The subset is: CD45RA+ positively selected. CDR3 DNA: TGCAGCGTTGCCACTAGCGGGAGGGGGCTTGGCGAGCAGTACTTC. Translating gives CSVATSGRGLGEQYF.